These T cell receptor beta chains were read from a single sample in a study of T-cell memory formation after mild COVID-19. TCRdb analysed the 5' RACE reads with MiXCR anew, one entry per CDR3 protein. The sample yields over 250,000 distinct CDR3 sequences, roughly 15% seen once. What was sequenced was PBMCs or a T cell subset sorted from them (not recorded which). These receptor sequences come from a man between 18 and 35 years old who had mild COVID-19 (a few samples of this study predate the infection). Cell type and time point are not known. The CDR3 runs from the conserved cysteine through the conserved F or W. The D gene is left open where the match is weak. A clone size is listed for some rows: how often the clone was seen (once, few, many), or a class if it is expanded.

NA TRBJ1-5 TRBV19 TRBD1 TGTGCCAGTAGTACGACAGGGTCCCAGGGCCGTCAGCCCCAGCATTTT CASSTTGSQGRQPQHF
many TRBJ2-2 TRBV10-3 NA TGTGCCATCAGGATAGTCAGAGGGGAAACCGGGGAGCTGTTTTTT CAIRIVRGETGELFF
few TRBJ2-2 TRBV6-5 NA TGTGCCAGCAGCCCCGCCATGGGGGACACCGGGGAGCTGTTTTTT CASSPAMGDTGELFF
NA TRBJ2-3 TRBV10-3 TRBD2 TGTGCCATCACAAGCGGGATCACAGATACGCAGTATTTT CAITSGITDTQYF
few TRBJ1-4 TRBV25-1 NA TGTGCCAGCAGTGAATTGGACCCTGGGGCGGAAAAACTGTTTTTT CASSELDPGAEKLFF
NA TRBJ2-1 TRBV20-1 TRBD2 TGCAGTGCCCCAGCGGGGGGGGTGAGCTCCTACAATGAGCAGTTCTTC CSAPAGGVSSYNEQFF
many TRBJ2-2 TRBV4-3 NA TGCGCCAGCAGCCAAGATAGGAGCGAGAACACCGGGGAGCTGTTTTTT CASSQDRSENTGELFF
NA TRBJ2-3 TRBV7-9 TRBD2 TGTGCCAGCAGCACTTGGACTAGCGGGGGGGCCCTGGATACGCAGTATTTT CASSTWTSGGALDTQYF
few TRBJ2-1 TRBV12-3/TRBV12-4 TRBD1 TGTGCCAGCAGTCAAAACGCCGGGACAGGTACTCCGCGAGGGTTCTTC CASSQNAGTGTPRGFF
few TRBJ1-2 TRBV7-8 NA TGTGCCAGCAGTCTCTCGGGGGGTGTCTATGGCTACACCTTC CASSLSGGVYGYTF
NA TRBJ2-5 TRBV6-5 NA TGTGCCAGCAGTTACCTACTTTACGGGAACAAACAAGAGACCCAGTACTTC CASSYLLYGNKQETQYF
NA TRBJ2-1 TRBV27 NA TGTGCCAGCAGTTTGAGAGGGGGAGATTACAATGAGCAGTTCTTC CASSLRGGDYNEQFF
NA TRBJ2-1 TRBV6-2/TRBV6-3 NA TGTGCCAGCAGTTACCTCAGTGCAGCCTCCTACAATGAGCAGTTCTTC CASSYLSAASYNEQFF
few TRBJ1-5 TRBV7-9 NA TGTGCCGTACAACCTGGGGGGGATGGTCAGCCCCAGCATTTT CAVQPGGDGQPQHF
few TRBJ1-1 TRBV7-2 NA TGTGCCAGCAGCTTAGTTGCGATAACCACGACCACTGAAGCTTTCTTT CASSLVAITTTTEAFF
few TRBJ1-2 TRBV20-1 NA TGCAGTCTGGGCGACTTAGCTAACTATGGCTACACCTTC CSLGDLANYGYTF
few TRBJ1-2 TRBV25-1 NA TGTGCCAGCAGTGGGTCAACAGCGGGAGGTTTCTATGGCTACACCTTC CASSGSTAGGFYGYTF
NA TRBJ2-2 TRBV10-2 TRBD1 TGCGCCAGCAGTGAAGGGGGCACCTTCACCGGGGAGCTGTTTTTT CASSEGGTFTGELFF
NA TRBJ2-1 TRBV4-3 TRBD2 TGCGCCAGCAGCCAAACCGTCCTAGCGGGGCAGAATGAGCAGTTCTTC CASSQTVLAGQNEQFF
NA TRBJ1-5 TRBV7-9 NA TGTGCCAGCAGGCCAAGCCCGGCTAGCAATCAGCCCCAGCATTTT CASRPSPASNQPQHF
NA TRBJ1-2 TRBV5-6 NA TGTGCCAGCAGCAAAGGTCAAATGCAGGGGCTCTATGGCTACACCTTC CASSKGQMQGLYGYTF
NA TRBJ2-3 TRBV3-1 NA TGTGCCAGCAGCCAGGACAGAGACACAGATACGCAGTATTTT CASSQDRDTDTQYF
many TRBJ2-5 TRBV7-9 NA TGTGCCAGCAGCATCTCACAGACCCAGTACTTC CASSISQTQYF
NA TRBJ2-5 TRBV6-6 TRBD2 TGTGCCAGCAGTCCGATCAGCGGGATAGAGACCCAGTACTTC CASSPISGIETQYF
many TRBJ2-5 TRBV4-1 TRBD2 TGCGCCAGCAGCCGGAGTAGCGGGGGGGCAGAAGAGACCCAGTACTTC CASSRSSGGAEETQYF
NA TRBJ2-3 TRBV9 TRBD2 TGTGCCAGCAGCGACGGGGGGGTCAGGGAGAGCACAGATACGCAGTATTTT CASSDGGVRESTDTQYF
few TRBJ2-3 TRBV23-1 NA TGCGCCAGCATTACAGGGTCGAGCACAGATACGCAGTATTTT CASITGSSTDTQYF